This T cell receptor (beta chain) was obtained from a study of blood T cell repertoires in COVID-19 (dated by TCRdb to the early 2020s). For context, the study as a whole: Collaborator samples came from the United States, Italy and Spain and covered acute and convalescent phases of COVID-19. Subjects who had been exposed to COVID-19, were actively infected with it, or had recovered from it provided the deeply sampled blood TCRbeta repertoires that made up the dataset. The prospective study material was composed of cDNA or gDNA derived from T cells, B-cell-depleted T cells, or PBMCs. The repertoires were released in a freely available public database intended as a resource for research on the immune response to SARS-CoV-2. Where available, HLA class I and class II types were obtained from metadata supplied by the sample provider rather than from assay-based typing. Nearly every sample came with metadata listing a de-identified subject ID, COVID-19 status, age in years and sex. Samples were obtained from the ongoing ImmuneRACE study (first 160 participants) and from approximately 1,200 subjects provided by 6 global collaborators. Overall results and qualifications from the work: The quantity of clinical and demographic metadata differed by source and by participant and was supplied without curation.

Note on this clone: Its antigen specificity is not known. No much larger clone is present one base from it, and per-base qualities are unavailable.

Each collaborating institution followed its own protocols to collect whole blood in K2EDTA tubes. For TCRbeta analysis, collaborators shipped samples as frozen whole blood, isolated PBMCs, or DNA extracted from either of those sample types. TCRbeta CDR3 regions were amplified from genomic DNA by means of the immunoSEQ Assay, a bias-controlled multiplex PCR. From the authors' description of their analysis: The number of nucleated cells in each sample was estimated from the amplification of reference gene primers within the assay. To quantify the absolute abundance of each unique TCRbeta CDR3 rearrangement, sequence reads were collapsed and filtered. For each sample, productive Simpson clonality was calculated by taking the square root of Simpson's diversity index across productive rearrangements. TCRdb obtained this table from immuneACCESS and retained in-frame rearrangements with V and J assigned. These tables miss some clones; where compared with another copy, unresolved V genes account for less than half of the shortfall, and the remainder is unexplained. V, J and clone size derive from that table, while D and trimming were established from the DNA sequence. In all, the sample holds around 60,000 clones, and 75% to 90% of those were seen once. The ten most abundant clones make up approximately 8% of the sample.

The CDR3, cysteine through phenylalanine, is 15 amino acids long. Just the 45-base CDR3 DNA is kept, in frame starting at base 1. The germline V gene specifies MNHEY as CDR1 and SVGAGI as CDR2. V and J lose 6 bases and 6 bases, and a span of 19 bases separates them. Material: peripheral blood. The rearranged segments are TRBV6-5 and TRBJ2-3, and TRBD2 may be the D gene, going by 7 matching bases. The clonotype was recovered from a human donor with active COVID-19. The donor label of this sample is uncertain. For the CDR3, the sequence is CASRLPGGLEDTQYF. The nucleotide sequence reads as follows: TGTGCCAGCAGACTTCCCGGGGGGCTCGAGGATACGCAGTATTTT.